What follows are 16 T cell receptor beta chains derived from one specimen sequenced in a study of blood T cells in healthy people across ages (dated by TCRdb to the mid-2010s). The method behind the library was 5' RACE. The instrument was an Illumina HiSeq 2500. A second PCR of roughly 7 to 12 cycles was performed with a sample-barcoded 5' primer and a J-beta primer mix. The public reads were quality trimmed at Q25 with fastp and then assembled into clones with MiXCR by TCRdb, keeping productive beta chains. Here each entry gathers all rows of one CDR3 protein and keeps the most common genes and DNA. The sample table contains around 650,000 distinct CDR3 sequences; only one count was recorded for less than 40% of them. Together, the top ten hold approximately 15% of the sample. The sample was blood. Receptors originate from a woman of 80 years or more in good health. Donor details come from another sample of the same person, matched by shared clones.

The table lists this clonotype with many counts. CDR3 nucleotide sequence: TGTGCCAGCAGCTTACATAGGCCCACCCGCCAGGGGGTTCGTCGAACTAATGAAAAACTGTTTTTT. It specifies CASSLHRPTRQGVRRTNEKLFF. The chain uses TRBV7-8 and TRBJ1-4, with TRBD1 matching 7 bases. The CDR3 has 22 residues. The V and J ends lost 2 bases and 1 base, in that order; junction bases with no gene match: 22. Germline V gives CDR1 SGHVS, CDR2 FQNEAQ.

The V gene is TRBV3-1, the J gene TRBJ2-5; unclear D gene. The J call may not be correct, given that the DNA end is closer to TRBJ2-7. This CDR3 region has 15 residues. CDR1 is LGHDT and CDR2 is YNNKEL in the germline V gene (reference sequence). For the CDR3, the DNA is TGTGCCAGCAGCCAAGCGGCTGGCGTTGGGTACGAGCAGTACTTC. Protein product: CASSQAAGVGYEQYF.

V is TRBV30 and J is TRBJ1-1; the match to TRBD1 covers 7 bases. V shed 0 bases, J shed 7 bases, and the junction held 2 bases outside the gene matches. CDR3 length: 12 residues. The germline V gene has CDR1 GTSNPN and CDR2 SVGIG (reference sequence). CDR3 region: CAWSVQGVEAFF. CDR3 coding DNA: TGTGCCTGGAGTGTCCAGGGGGTTGAAGCTTTCTTT.

On this clonotype: The junction shows a germline mismatch at one end, possibly a read error. The rearrangement uses TRBV2 and TRBJ1-2, with unresolved D. The CDR3 contains 14 residues. CDR1 SNHLY and CDR2 FYNNEI come from the germline V gene. CDR3 sequence reads: CAGSEGMYNYGYTF. The CDR3 DNA is TGTGCCGGCAGTGAAGGAATGTATAACTATGGCTACACCTTC.

This clonotype was recorded a few times. V is TRBV2 and J is TRBJ2-3; 7 positions match TRBD2. CDR1 is SNHLY, CDR2 FYNNEI, per germline. This CDR3 region has 15 residues. V shed 0 bases, J shed 8 bases, and the junction held 8 bases outside the gene matches. As DNA, the CDR3 is TGTGCCAGCAGTGAAGCGGGAGGGCCCTTCGGTACGCAGTATTTT. Protein sequence: CASSEAGGPFGTQYF.

In this sample, this clonotype turned up a few times. This chain uses TRBV4-3 with TRBJ2-2; D unclear. The CDR3 is 13 amino acids. V was shortened by 1 base and J by 5 bases, with 5 bases between the two germline ends. Germline assignment: CDR1 LGHNA and CDR2 YSLEER. The CDR3, as DNA: TGCGCCAGCAGCCAAGGTGGGACCGGGGAGCTGTTTTTT. Translation: CASSQGGTGELFF.

A remark on this clonotype: At one end, the junction sequence differs from germline, possibly due to a read error. The chain carries TRBV2 and TRBJ1-1, with 9 bases aligning to TRBD1. Germline-derived CDR1 and CDR2 are SNHLY and FYNNEI. The CDR3 consists of 13 residues. CDR3 sequence reads: CAGSEGTGMDAFF. The CDR3 region has the DNA TGTGCCGGCAGTGAGGGGACAGGGATGGACGCTTTCTTT.

This sequence joins TRBV30 and TRBJ2-5; TRBD2 matches at 9 bases. This CDR3 has 14 residues. The V gene end was trimmed by 1 base and the J gene end by 5 bases; junction bases not matched to a gene: 5. Germline values: CDR1 GTSNPN, CDR2 SVGIG (reference sequence). For the CDR3, the DNA is TGTGCCTGGAGTGGGGGACTAGCACTGGAGACCCAGTACTTC. This sequence encodes CAWSGGLALETQYF.

This clonotype was detected many times. The chain is built from TRBV20-1 and TRBJ2-1, with TRBD2 matching 12 bases. The germline V gene has CDR1 DFQATT and CDR2 SNEGSKA (reference sequence). V lost 3 bases to trimming and J lost 9 bases; unmatched junction nucleotides: 6. The CDR3 length is 14 residues. CDR3 sequence reads: CSASLAGGLGEQFF. The DNA for the CDR3 is TGCAGTGCTAGCCTAGCGGGGGGGCTCGGTGAGCAGTTCTTC.

This clonotype has ten or more counts. This chain uses TRBV20-1 with TRBJ2-7, with 8 bases aligning to TRBD1. The CDR3 totals 14 residues. CDR1 and CDR2 from the germline V gene are DFQATT and SNEGSKA (reference sequence). With V trimmed by 5 bases and J by 0 bases, 6 bases remained unmatched. CDR3 nucleotides: TGCAGTGCTTTCGGACAGGGAGCCTCCTACGAGCAGTACTTC. This translates into CSAFGQGASYEQYF.

This clonotype occurred a few times. The chain has TRBV20-1 and TRBJ1-2; possibly TRBD1 for D (5 bases). The length of the CDR3 is 16 residues. Germline CDR1 and CDR2: DFQATT and SNEGSKA (reference sequence). The V end was cut by 1 base, the J end by 7 bases, with 22 bases between. Here the CDR3 reads CSARVGQGDGIGGYTF. The CDR3 DNA reads as TGCAGTGCTAGAGTGGGGCAGGGCGACGGTATTGGTGGCTACACCTTC.

This clonotype occurred once. One end of the junction varies from germline; a read error may be responsible. This chain links TRBV5-1 with TRBJ1-1; D gene unclear. The germline CDR1 and CDR2 sequences are SGHRS and YFSETQ. The CDR3 has 13 amino acids. This CDR3 reads CASSFTLNTGAFF. CDR3 nucleotides: TGCGCCAGCAGCTTCACACTGAACACTGGAGCTTTCTTT.

This clonotype was counted a few times. J is TRBJ1-2 and V is TRBV6-6; D is unresolved. V was shortened by 0 bases and J by 3 bases, with 14 bases between the two germline ends. Germline loops: CDR1 MNHNY, CDR2 SVGAGI (reference sequence). This CDR3 spans 16 amino acids. In DNA, the CDR3 is TGTGCCAGCAGTTACTCACCAGATACTCTCTACTATGGCTACACCTTC. Residues: CASSYSPDTLYYGYTF.

This clonotype was detected many times. The V call is TRBV4-1, the J call TRBJ2-3, with D perhaps matching TRBD1 (5 bases). Germline lookup yields CDR1 MGHRA and CDR2 YSYEKL. CDR3 length equals 15 residues. Trimming left V 0 bases short and J 4 bases short, with 11 bases between. DNA for the CDR3: TGCGCCAGCAGCCAAGAACCAGGACATCCAGATACGCAGTATTTT. Translated: CASSQEPGHPDTQYF.

This clonotype was recorded at least ten times. The chain's CDR3 is CSVESWTGDGYTF. Written as DNA, the CDR3 is TGCAGCGTTGAATCCTGGACAGGGGATGGCTACACCTTC. The J gene is TRBJ1-2, the V gene TRBV29-1; 9 bases are shared with TRBD1. The CDR3 runs to 13 residues. J gave up 6 bases and V 2 bases, and 4 bases lay outside the gene matches. Germline CDR1 is SQVTM and CDR2 is ANQGSEA. Using reference TRBV29-1 and TRBJ1-2 for the parts outside the CDR3, the full variable domain is SAVISQKPSRDICQRGTSLTIQCQVDSQVTMMFWYRQQPGQSLTLIATANQGSEATYESGFVIDKFPISRPNLTFSTLTVSNMSPEDSSIYLCSVESWTGDGYTFGSGTRLTVV.

The chain uses TRBV6-1 and TRBJ2-1; D uncertain. The germline V gene encodes CDR1 MNHNS and CDR2 SASEGT. V was clipped by 4 bases and J by 2 bases, with 12 bases between them. This CDR3 has 15 residues. This chain's CDR3 is CASSAEIQAYNEQFF. Written as DNA, the CDR3 is TGTGCCAGCAGTGCCGAAATCCAGGCCTACAATGAGCAGTTCTTC.